Presented here are 27 T cell receptor beta chains from one specimen sequenced in a study of glioma-infiltrating T cells. Using RNA template, CDR3s of TCR alpha and beta were amplified with iRepertoire arm-PCR. MiXCR was run by TCRdb on the multiplex PCR reads, yielding one entry per CDR3 protein. Counted here are fewer than 90,000 distinct CDR3 sequences, roughly 23% occurring once; the ten biggest clones make up 5.5% to 7.5%. What was sequenced was glioma tissue, nonneoplastic brain tissue, or PBMCs (not recorded which). Receptors were obtained from a human donor with low-grade glioma or glioblastoma, undergoing nonglioma brain surgery, or in good health (not recorded which).

This clonotype appeared many times. V usage is TRBV27 and J usage is TRBJ1-5, with 9 bases that match TRBD1. Germline V lookup: CDR1 MNHEY, CDR2 SMNVEV (reference sequence). There are 16 residues in the CDR3. The trim removed 2 bases at V and 4 bases at J, leaving 6 bases unmatched. CDR3: CASSLGGGQGNQPQHF. DNA for the CDR3: TGTGCCAGCAGTTTAGGGGGGGGACAGGGAAATCAGCCCCAGCATTTT.

CDR3 DNA: TGTGCCAGTAGTTATCGGACTAGCGGGGGAGAGACCCAGTACTTC. Encoded protein: CASSYRTSGGETQYF. This rearrangement joins TRBV19 to TRBJ2-5; 13 bases agree with TRBD2. This CDR3 is 15 amino acids long. Germline trimming cut 5 bases from V and 4 bases from J; bases unmatched to any gene: 4. Germline V gives CDR1 LNHDA, CDR2 SQIVND (reference sequence).

This clonotype has at least ten counts. The chain recombines TRBV7-2 with TRBJ2-1, with 9 bases matching TRBD2. The junction had 7 bases not matched to a gene; V was cut back by 4 bases and J by 12 bases. Germline loops: CDR1 SGHTA, CDR2 FQGNSA. CDR3 length: 13 amino acids. This chain's CDR3 is CASSSVAGERQFF. The CDR3 DNA reads TGTGCCAGCAGCTCTGTAGCGGGGGAACGGCAGTTCTTC.

The V call is TRBV2, the J call TRBJ2-1; the D is unclear. Germline V lookup: CDR1 SNHLY, CDR2 FYNNEI. There are 16 residues in the CDR3. Trimming took off 6 bases at V and 0 bases at J, with 15 bases between the two ends. DNA for the CDR3: TGTGCCAGCAGAGATGTCTTGGGCGACTCCTACAATGAGCAGTTCTTC. This gives the protein CASRDVLGDSYNEQFF.

In the case of this clonotype: This may come from a read error, since a much larger clone is one base off. The chain couples TRBV2 to TRBJ1-4; D ambiguous. The germline V gene has CDR1 SNHLY and CDR2 FYNNEI. There are 15 residues in the CDR3. The ends were cut back, 2 bases at V and 8 bases at J, with 15 bases in the middle. CDR3 DNA: TGTGCCAGCAGTGAACTCCAGCACTTTGGGGAAAAACTGTTTTTT. It codes for CASSELQHFGEKLFF.

This clonotype has more than one count but fewer than ten. V usage is TRBV18 and J usage is TRBJ2-1, with 7 bases matching TRBD2. The CDR3 consists of 15 residues. CDR1 is KGHSH, CDR2 LQKENI, per germline. V gave up 3 bases and J gave up 3 bases; unmatched junction bases: 5. CDR3 nucleotide sequence: TGTGCCAGCTCACCTACCGGGACTAACTACAATGAGCAGTTCTTC. Its translation is CASSPTGTNYNEQFF.

Worth noting for this clonotype: This may be a read error, as it is one base from a much larger clone. The CDR3 protein is CASSFPVYTQYF. In DNA, the CDR3 is TGTGCCAGCAGCTTCCCGGTATATACGCAGTATTTT. This chain uses TRBV7-9 with TRBJ2-3; no clear D. Germline lookup yields CDR1 SEHNR and CDR2 FQNEAQ (reference sequence). V lost 3 bases and J 7 bases, leaving 8 bases between the germline ends. This CDR3 contains 12 residues.

At least ten counts were recorded for this clonotype. J is TRBJ1-4 and V is TRBV12-3 or TRBV12-4; D possibly corresponds to TRBD1 (5 bases). V was cut by 6 bases and J by 4 bases, with 9 bases left in between. The CDR3 contains 13 residues. This CDR3 reads CASSRDLNEKLFF. The CDR3 region has the DNA TGTGCCAGCAGCCGGGACCTTAATGAAAAACTGTTTTTT.

This clonotype was detected ten times or more. The chain has TRBV10-3 and TRBJ2-7; 8 bases line up with TRBD1. Germline V CDR1 and CDR2: ENHRY, SYGVKD. Germline trimming cut 6 bases from V and 0 bases from J; bases unmatched to any gene: 4. The CDR3 consists of 14 residues. CDR3 in amino acids: CAIRRTGSSYEQYF. CDR3 in DNA: TGTGCCATCAGGAGGACAGGGTCCTCCTACGAGCAGTACTTC.

This clonotype was picked up many times. The chain links TRBV20-1 to TRBJ2-7, with TRBD2 identical over 12 bases. The junction had 6 bases not matched to a gene; V was cut back by 1 base and J by 5 bases. Germline V gene lookup returns CDR1 DFQATT and CDR2 SNEGSKA (reference sequence). CDR3 size: 15 residues. The CDR3 sequence is CSARALAGGVHEQYF. CDR3 sequence (DNA): TGCAGTGCTAGAGCACTAGCGGGAGGAGTCCACGAGCAGTACTTC.

This clonotype was seen ten or more times. This sequence joins TRBV7-2 and TRBJ1-2, with TRBD1 matching 8 bases. Germline V gene data show CDR1 as SGHTA and CDR2 as FQGNSA. The CDR3 contains 13 residues. V lost 4 bases to trimming and J lost 6 bases; unmatched junction nucleotides: 4. The CDR3 spells CASSSGQENGYTF. The CDR3 DNA reads as TGTGCCAGCAGCTCGGGACAGGAAAATGGCTACACCTTC.

Only a few counts were recorded for this clonotype. The chain is built from TRBV12-5 and TRBJ1-2, with a weak D call TRBD1 (5 bases). V was trimmed by 5 bases and J by 4 bases, leaving 23 bases between them. CDR1 and CDR2 (germline): LGHNT, FRNRAP. The CDR3 extends over 17 amino acids. The CDR3 DNA reads TGTGCTAGTGGTCCCTCTCGAGGGACGCAGATATTCTATGGCTACACCTTC. Its protein is CASGPSRGTQIFYGYTF.

A word on this clonotype: One end of the junction is discordant with germline, which a read error may explain. The V and J genes are TRBV20-1 and TRBJ2-7, with D unresolved. Germline CDR1 reads DFQATT; CDR2 reads SNEGSKA (reference sequence). The CDR3 spans 13 residues. The CDR3 sequence: CSAPYSSPYKQYF. DNA for the CDR3: TGCAGTGCGCCCTACTCTTCCCCCTACAAGCAGTACTTC.

This chain connects TRBV7-2 to TRBJ2-3; the D is unclear. CDR3 size: 15 residues. V was shortened by 1 base and J by 2 bases, with 10 bases between the two germline ends. The germline CDR1 and CDR2 sequences are SGHTA and FQGNSA. This CDR3 is CASSLGVTDTDTQYF. In DNA form, the CDR3 reads TGTGCCAGCAGCTTAGGGGTCACGGACACAGATACGCAGTATTTT.

This clonotype appeared many times. V is TRBV20-1 and J is TRBJ2-7, with D tentatively TRBD1 (5 bases). This CDR3 has 12 residues. Germline CDR1 DFQATT, CDR2 SNEGSKA (reference sequence). Trimming left V 4 bases short and J 4 bases short, with 11 bases between. The CDR3 reads CSAIRASYEQYF. The CDR3 coding sequence is TGCAGTGCTATCAGGGCCTCATACGAGCAGTACTTC.

This chain joins TRBV2 and TRBJ2-7; 8 bases align to TRBD1. Germline V gene sequence: CDR1 SNHLY, CDR2 FYNNEI. The CDR3 consists of 14 residues. Losses at the gene ends were 6 bases for V and 3 bases for J; bases not matched to a gene: 7. The CDR3 sequence: CASSADRGIYEQYF. The CDR3 bases are TGTGCCAGCAGCGCCGACAGGGGTATCTACGAGCAGTACTTC.

The table lists this clonotype with a count of one. A much larger clone is a single base away; this may be a read error. This chain uses TRBV27 with TRBJ1-1, with D possibly being TRBD1 (6 bases). This CDR3 has 14 amino acids. V was pared by 5 bases and J by 6 bases, with 16 bases between. Germline assignment: CDR1 MNHEY and CDR2 SMNVEV (reference sequence). CDR3: CASSETGLRPEAFF. The CDR3 DNA reads as TGTGCCAGCAGTGAAACAGGGTTGAGGCCTGAAGCTTTCTTT.

This clonotype was counted ten times or more. CDR3 loop: CASSLDRHNEQFF. The CDR3 DNA is TGTGCCAGCAGCCTCGACAGGCACAATGAGCAGTTCTTC. The chain combines TRBV12-3 or TRBV12-4 with TRBJ2-1, with D possibly being TRBD1 (6 bases). V lost 6 bases and J lost 5, with 11 bases in between. This CDR3 region has 13 residues.

This clonotype came up many times. The V and J genes are TRBV18 and TRBJ2-5; weak D call: TRBD2 (6 bases). Germline CDR1 is KGHSH and CDR2 is LQKENI. The ends were cut back, 6 bases at V and 0 bases at J, with 11 bases in the middle. The CDR3 runs to 14 residues. The CDR3 DNA sequence: TGTGCCAGCTCGCAACGGGGGAACCAAGAGACCCAGTACTTC. Protein product: CASSQRGNQETQYF.

The chain uses TRBV5-1 and TRBJ2-7; possible D gene TRBD1, 7 bases. The CDR3 extends over 13 amino acids. V was clipped by 2 bases and J by 5 bases, with 11 bases between them. Germline CDR1 and CDR2: SGHRS and YFSETQ. The CDR3 reads CASSFDREDEQYF. The CDR3 coding sequence is TGCGCCAGCAGCTTCGACAGGGAGGACGAGCAGTACTTC.

Remarks on this clonotype: A much larger clone differs by one base, so this may be a read error. This rearrangement joins TRBV20-1 to TRBJ2-1; 14 nucleotides align to TRBD2. Germline V gene sequence: CDR1 DFQATT, CDR2 SNEGSKA (reference sequence). The CDR3 consists of 15 residues. Unmatched junction bases numbered 8, after V lost 3 bases and J lost 10 bases. This CDR3 reads CSARGLAGVTYEQFF. CDR3 DNA: TGCAGTGCTAGGGGACTAGCGGGGGTCACCTACGAGCAGTTCTTC.

A word on this clonotype: One base away lies a much larger clone, so this may be a sequencing read error. This sequence joins TRBV3-1 and TRBJ2-1; TRBD2 aligns across 11 bases. Germline loops: CDR1 LGHDT, CDR2 YNNKEL (reference sequence). CDR3 size: 14 residues. CDR3 sequence: CAGSHPLLAGAPVF. The CDR3 DNA reads as TGTGCCGGCAGCCACCCTCTACTAGCGGGGGCCCCGGTCTTC.

This clonotype was detected many times. This chain connects TRBV20-1 to TRBJ2-7; unclear D gene. Trimming took off 3 bases at V and 2 bases at J, with 8 bases between the two ends. The germline V gene has CDR1 DFQATT and CDR2 SNEGSKA (reference sequence). The length of the CDR3 is 12 residues. The CDR3 bases are TGCAGTGCTAGCCAGGCGGCCTACGAGCAGTACTTC. Its protein product is CSASQAAYEQYF.

As to this clonotype: A much more abundant neighbour one base away suggests this may be a read error. V is TRBV3-1 and J is TRBJ2-1; D may correspond to TRBD1 or TRBD2 (5 bases each). Germline CDR1 is LGHDT and CDR2 is YNNKEL (reference sequence). CDR3 length: 15 amino acids. The CDR3 is CASSQRDRSYNEKFF. The CDR3 region has the DNA TGTGCCAGCAGCCAACGGGACCGCTCCTACAATGAGAAGTTCTTC.

The sample holds many counts of this clonotype. CDR3: CASSFERGGSETQYF. DNA of the CDR3: TGTGCCAGCAGTTTTGAGCGGGGGGGCTCAGAGACCCAGTACTTC. The V and J genes are TRBV27 and TRBJ2-5; 10 bases are a match to TRBD2. CDR3 length: 15 residues. Germline CDR1 is MNHEY and CDR2 is SMNVEV (reference sequence). V dropped 3 bases and J dropped 4; count of bases not matched to a gene: 5.

This chain connects TRBV5-1 to TRBJ2-7; D possibly corresponds to TRBD2 (7 bases). Trimming pared 4 bases from V and 2 bases from J, leaving 16 bases between. The CDR3 runs to 15 residues. The germline V gene encodes CDR1 SGHRS and CDR2 YFSETQ. Written as DNA, the CDR3 is TGCGCCAGCAGCCCTCTGCGGGGGCTTCCCTACGAGCAGTACTTC. Protein sequence: CASSPLRGLPYEQYF.

This chain uses TRBV3-1 with TRBJ2-7; perhaps TRBD2 as D (5 bases). Trimming cost V 1 base and J 5 bases, with 18 bases left between them. The CDR3 is 16 amino acids. Per the germline V gene, CDR1 is LGHDT and CDR2 is YNNKEL (reference sequence). The CDR3 here is CASSQGHSLASHEQYF. DNA of the CDR3: TGTGCCAGCAGCCAAGGTCATTCGCTAGCCAGCCACGAGCAGTACTTC.